Below, 25 T cell receptor beta chains from the same sample are listed, as sequenced in a study of CD8+ T cells in alopecia areata. Combined cutaneous lymph node cells underwent sorting by CD4, CD8alpha, NKG2D, NKG2ACE and additional markers. Sequencing templates came from extracted RNA that was reverse transcribed into cDNA. Clones were sequenced by immunoSEQ multiplex PCR, and TCRdb holds only the in-frame ones, with some missing. This sample includes over 250,000 clones with no singletons; its ten biggest clones take up approximately 1.2%. Sequencing input: CD4+ T cells sorted from a lymph node. These receptors all come from a C3H/HeJ mouse with alopecia areata. This mouse strain has H2-k as its MHC haplotype.

This clone occurred a few times. Germline and genes here are mouse. The DNA ends 4 residues before the CDR3 does, and the rest of the CDR3 is filled in from the germline J gene. The same CDR3 is also encoded by other DNA sequences in this sample. This rearrangement joins TRBV5 to TRBJ2-2; D is perhaps TRBD1 (6 bases). Germline CDR1 is LGHNA and CDR2 is YNLKQL (reference sequence). Trimming shortened V by 4 bases and J by 0 bases, and 9 bases separated the two germline ends. The CDR3 has 15 residues. CDR3 residues: CASSRGTTNTGQLYF. CDR3 DNA (partial): TGTGCCAGCAGCCGCGGGACAACAAACACCGGG.

On this clone: Gene labels here are mouse ones. The read gets to within 3 residues of the CDR3 end, and the germline J gene fills in the rest. Other DNA sequences within the sample encode an identical CDR3. This chain links TRBV13-2 with TRBJ1-6, with a weak D call TRBD1 (5 bases). TRBJ1-6 falls under the ORF class, with uncertain function. Looked up from germline, CDR1 is NNHNN and CDR2 is SYGAGS (reference sequence). The CDR3 has 14 amino acids. The V and J ends lost 1 base and 7 bases respectively, with 9 bases between them. CDR3 DNA (partial): TGTGCCAGCGGTGATCCCGACAGAAATTCGCCC. This gives the protein CASGDPDRNSP. The full CDR3 protein reads CASGDPDRNSPLYF.

A few counts support this clone. Genes here carry mouse names. The read ends 4 residues shy of where the CDR3 ends; the end is completed using the germline J gene. The chain is built from TRBV13-1 and TRBJ2-2; 8 nucleotides match TRBD2. CDR3 length: 15 residues. Trimming at V came to 0 bases and at J to 6 bases, leaving 4 bases not matched to a gene. Per germline, CDR1 NSHNY and CDR2 SYGAGN. The CDR3 DNA, read in part, is TGTGCCAGCAGTGATGTTTGGGGGGGGGCCGGG. Translated, it gives CASSDVWGGAG. Given in full, the CDR3 is CASSDVWGGAGQLYF.

There are a few counts of this clone. Genes and germline are mouse. The read terminates 4 residues before the CDR3 end, so the remaining end is supplied by the germline J gene. V and J are TRBV13-3 and TRBJ2-1; 11 bases are shared with TRBD2. There are 15 residues in the CDR3. Germline trimming cut 5 bases from V and 3 bases from J; bases unmatched to any gene: 4. Germline-derived CDR1 and CDR2 are NNHDY and SYVADS. CDR3 sequence: CASRPGLGGYAEQFF. The sequenced CDR3 bases are TGTGCCAGCAGGCCAGGACTGGGGGGCTATGCT.

This clone was counted between two and nine times. Gene names denote mouse genes. The read falls 4 residues short of the CDR3 end, and the missing part is taken from the germline J gene. The chain employs TRBV13-1 and TRBJ2-1; 9 bases agree with TRBD2. V gave up 2 bases and J gave up 3 bases; unmatched junction bases: 3. The CDR3 consists of 15 residues. The germline V gene encodes CDR1 NSHNY and CDR2 SYGAGN. CDR3 DNA (partial): TGTGCCAGCAGTGAACGCTGGGGGGGCTATGCT. Its translation is CASSERWGGYA. The complete CDR3 sequence is CASSERWGGYAEQFF.

This clone was detected a few times. Genes here carry mouse names. The CDR3 extends 4 residues past the end of the read, so its final part is completed from the germline J gene. The chain combines TRBV13-1 with TRBJ2-4; the D gene is possibly TRBD1 (6 bases). V was clipped by 6 bases and J by 1 base, with 6 bases between them. Germline CDR1 reads NSHNY; CDR2 reads SYGAGN. The CDR3 loop spans 12 amino acids. This chain's CDR3 is CASKGGQNTLYF. CDR3 DNA, as far as it was read: TGTGCCAGCAAGGGGGGTCAAAAC.

Comment on this clone: Gene names and germline match the mouse. The read ends 4 residues shy of where the CDR3 ends; the end is completed using the germline J gene. The genes are TRBV1 and TRBJ2-2; perhaps TRBD2 as D (7 bases). V was cut by 0 bases and J by 4 bases, with 15 bases left in between. The CDR3 covers 17 residues. Per the germline V gene, CDR1 is NSQYPW and CDR2 is LRSPGD (reference sequence). The part of the CDR3 DNA that was read is TGCACCTGCAGTGCAGATTCTGGGGGCTCGGGCACCGGG. Translated, it gives CTCSADSGGSGTG. The full CDR3 is CTCSADSGGSGTGQLYF.

The sample holds a few counts of this clone. The genes are named according to mouse. The read terminates 4 residues before the CDR3 end, so the remaining end is supplied by the germline J gene. This CDR3 is also generated by other DNA sequences in the sample. The rearrangement uses TRBV1 and TRBJ2-3; 8 positions match TRBD2. The V and J ends lost 3 bases and 0 bases, in that order; junction bases with no gene match: 2. Germline CDR1 reads NSQYPW; CDR2 reads LRSPGD (reference sequence). This CDR3 has 15 amino acids. The CDR3 bases that were read are TGCACCTGCAGTGCCCTGGGGGGCAGTGCAGAA. Its translation: CTCSALGGSAE. The entire CDR3 is CTCSALGGSAETLYF.

This clone occurred a few times. Here the gene names and germline are mouse. The CDR3 end lies 4 residues beyond the end of the read and is filled in from the germline J gene. The chain employs TRBV19 and TRBJ2-1; 12 nucleotides line up with TRBD2. The germline CDR1 and CDR2 sequences are FNHDT and SITEND (reference sequence). V was pared by 5 bases and J by 5 bases, with 5 bases of the junction left unmatched. The CDR3 is made up of 15 amino acids. CDR3 protein: CASSRLGGLDAEQFF. Partial CDR3 DNA: TGTGCCAGCAGCAGACTGGGGGGGCTGGATGCT. Variable domain in full (rest from reference TRBV19 and TRBJ2-1): GGIITQTPKFLIGQEGQKLTLKCQQNFNHDTMYWYRQDSGKGLRLIYYSITENDLQKGDLSEGYDASREKKSSFSLTVTSAQKNEMAVFLCASSRLGGLDAEQFFGPGTRLTVL.

This clone occurred a few times. Any gene name here is a mouse gene name. The observed sequence ends 4 residues before the CDR3 terminus, with the missing tail filled in from the germline J gene. The rearrangement uses TRBV13-1 and TRBJ2-1, with D possibly being TRBD1 (6 bases). Between the trimmed V and J ends, which lost 5 bases and 2 bases, there was a span of 8 bases. Per the germline V gene, CDR1 is NSHNY and CDR2 is SYGAGN. The CDR3 loop spans 13 amino acids. The CDR3 sequence: CASRQGYYAEQFF. The CDR3 bases that were read are TGTGCCAGCAGGCAGGGGTACTATGCT.

Concerning this clone: Here the gene names and germline are mouse. From the germline J gene comes the end of the CDR3, since the read stops 4 residues before it. Other DNA sequences in this sample translate to the same CDR3. The chain carries TRBV13-1 and TRBJ2-2; tentative D call: TRBD1 (5 bases). Trimming removed 2 bases from V and 1 base from J, with 6 bases in between. Germline CDR1 NSHNY, CDR2 SYGAGN. The CDR3 consists of 14 residues. CDR3 DNA, as far as it was read: TGTGCCAGCAGTGACGGACAAAACACCGGG. This codes for CASSDGQNTG. The full CDR3 protein is CASSDGQNTGQLYF.

This clone has just a few counts. The gene names here belong to mouse. Read coverage stops 4 residues before the CDR3 terminus; the germline J gene supplies the remainder. The genes are TRBV13-3 and TRBJ2-7; TRBD2 agrees at 11 bases. Germline values: CDR1 NNHDY, CDR2 SYVADS. The CDR3 length is 15 residues. J was trimmed by 3 bases and V by 2 bases; bases with no gene match: 4. The CDR3 bases that were read are TGTGCCAGCAGTGAGAGACTGGGGGGGTTCTAT. It specifies CASSERLGGFY. The whole CDR3 protein reads CASSERLGGFYEQYF.

This clone has just a few counts. Germline and genes here are mouse. The read terminates 4 residues before the CDR3 end, so the remaining end is supplied by the germline J gene. This sample includes further DNA sequences coding for the same CDR3. The chain carries TRBV13-3 and TRBJ2-5, with D perhaps TRBD1 (6 bases). V lost 1 base and J 3 bases, leaving 9 bases between the germline ends. The CDR3 runs 14 residues. Per germline, CDR1 NNHDY and CDR2 SYVADS. Partial CDR3 DNA: TGTGCCAGCAGTGATCAGGGGAGGCAAGAC. Encoded protein: CASSDQGRQD. The entire CDR3 sequence reads CASSDQGRQDTQYF.

To note about this clone: Gene names are mouse gene names. The read stops 4 residues short of the end of the CDR3; the missing end is completed from the germline J gene. The chain employs TRBV5 and TRBJ2-1; perhaps TRBD2 as D (6 bases). CDR3 length: 17 residues. V was pared by 0 bases and J by 0 bases, with 12 bases between. CDR1 and CDR2 (germline): LGHNA, YNLKQL (reference sequence). CDR3: CASSQESGGINYAEQFF. The part of the CDR3 DNA that was read is TGTGCCAGCAGCCAAGAAAGCGGGGGGATTAACTATGCT.

Concerning this clone itself: Genes and germline come from the mouse. This sample includes further DNA sequences coding for the same CDR3. CDR3 DNA, as far as it was read: TGCACCTGCAGTGTGACAGGGGGCAACACCGGG. This codes for CTCSVTGGNTG. The CDR3 in full is CTCSVTGGNTGQLYF. The chain is built from TRBV1 and TRBJ2-2; 10 nucleotides align to TRBD1. The observed sequence ends 4 residues before the CDR3 terminus, with the missing tail filled in from the germline J gene. From germline, CDR1 is NSQYPW and CDR2 LRSPGD (reference sequence). The CDR3 is 15 residues long. Trimming cost V 4 bases and J 2 bases; bases outside gene matches: 1.

This clone was seen a handful of times. Genes and germline come from the mouse. Read data end 4 residues before the CDR3 end; the end is taken from the germline J gene. V usage is TRBV31 and J usage is TRBJ2-1; D may be TRBD2 (6 bases). V dropped 6 bases and J dropped 1 base, with 10 bases sitting between them. The CDR3 is 13 residues long. Germline CDR1 GKSSPN, CDR2 SITVG. CDR3 residues: CACHWVNYAEQFF. CDR3 DNA (partial): TGTGCCTGTCACTGGGTCAACTATGCT.

This clone occurred a few times. All gene names here are mouse names. Sequencing ends 4 residues short of the CDR3 end; the germline J gene provides the rest. The chain is built from TRBV5 and TRBJ2-7; TRBD1 agrees at 7 bases. Trimming cost V 5 bases and J 0 bases; bases outside gene matches: 1. The CDR3 consists of 13 residues. Per germline, CDR1 LGHNA and CDR2 YNLKQL (reference sequence). This CDR3 is CASSGTASYEQYF. The sequenced CDR3 bases are TGTGCCAGCAGCGGGACAGCCTCCTAT.

Comment on this clone: The listed genes are named as in mouse. The read is 4 residues too short to cover the CDR3 end, so that end is filled in from the germline J gene. The chain is built from TRBV13-1 and TRBJ2-7; TRBD1 aligns across 8 bases. From germline, CDR1 is NSHNY and CDR2 SYGAGN. V gave up 3 bases and J gave up 0 bases; unmatched junction bases: 2. This CDR3 has 14 amino acids. The DNA read from the CDR3 is TGTGCCAGCAGTGGGACAGGGCTCTCCTAT. Translating it yields CASSGTGLSY. The whole CDR3 sequence is CASSGTGLSYEQYF.

For this clone: Mouse names are used for the genes. Coverage ceases 4 residues before the CDR3 finishes, and the germline J gene fills in the end. Other DNA sequences in this sample translate to the same CDR3. V usage is TRBV19 and J usage is TRBJ2-3; D may correspond to TRBD1 or TRBD2 (5 bases each). The ends were cut back, 0 bases at V and 1 base at J, with 9 bases in the middle. The germline gives CDR1 FNHDT, CDR2 SITEND (reference sequence). The CDR3 covers 15 residues. The CDR3 loop is CASSIGGAGAETLYF. The sequenced part of the CDR3 DNA is TGTGCCAGCAGTATAGGGGGCGCCGGTGCAGAA. Looking up the rest from reference TRBV19 and TRBJ2-3 gives the full variable domain: GGIITQTPKFLIGQEGQKLTLKCQQNFNHDTMYWYRQDSGKGLRLIYYSITENDLQKGDLSEGYDASREKKSSFSLTVTSAQKNEMAVFLCASSIGGAGAETLYFGSGTRLTVL.

To note about this clone: Germline and genes here are mouse. The read is 4 residues too short to cover the CDR3 end, so that end is filled in from the germline J gene. The V gene is TRBV19, the J gene TRBJ2-2; TRBD2 matches 9 bases. Trimming removed 4 bases from V and 4 bases from J; junction bases left unmatched: 8. CDR1 and CDR2 from the germline V gene are FNHDT and SITEND (reference sequence). This CDR3 contains 16 residues. CDR3 DNA, as far as it was read: TGTGCCAGCAGTTTAATGTGGGGGGGCAGCACCGGG. It translates to CASSLMWGGSTG. The whole CDR3 reads CASSLMWGGSTGQLYF. The variable domain in full, with the rest retrieved from reference TRBV19 and TRBJ2-2, is GGIITQTPKFLIGQEGQKLTLKCQQNFNHDTMYWYRQDSGKGLRLIYYSITENDLQKGDLSEGYDASREKKSSFSLTVTSAQKNEMAVFLCASSLMWGGSTGQLYFGEGSKLTVL.

This clone has only a few counts. Here the gene names and germline are mouse. The read ends 3 residues shy of where the CDR3 ends; the end is completed using the germline J gene. The chain has TRBV31 and TRBJ1-6; 10 bases fit TRBD1. TRBJ1-6 is reported as an ORF; its role is uncertain. CDR1 is GKSSPN and CDR2 is SITVG in the germline V gene. J lost 6 bases, V lost 1 base, and 3 bases had no gene match. The CDR3 consists of 15 residues. CDR3 bases read: TGTGCCTGGAGTCCCGGGACAGGGGCTAATTCGCCC. Residues: CAWSPGTGANSP. The full CDR3 protein is CAWSPGTGANSPLYF.

Regarding this clone: The germline and genes are mouse ones. The DNA read from the CDR3 is TGTGCCAGCAGCCACCTGGACACCGGG. The encoded protein is CASSHLDTG. The complete CDR3 protein is CASSHLDTGQLYF. This chain joins TRBV4 and TRBJ2-2; D is unclear. Sequencing ends 4 residues short of the CDR3 end; the germline J gene provides the rest. V lost 5 bases to trimming and J lost 3 bases, with 7 bases between them. The CDR3 runs to 13 residues. CDR1 is LGHDT and CDR2 is YNNKQL in the germline V gene (reference sequence).

This clone was counted only a few times. Any gene name here is a mouse gene name. The CDR3 extends 4 residues past the end of the read, so its final part is completed from the germline J gene. The same CDR3 also results from other DNA sequences found in this sample. This sequence joins TRBV13-2 and TRBJ2-7, with 14 bases identical to TRBD2. Germline assignment: CDR1 NNHNN and CDR2 SYGAGS (reference sequence). The CDR3 totals 15 residues. The part of the CDR3 DNA that was read is TGTGCCAGCGGTGGGGACTGGGGGGGCGCGTAT. As protein: CASGGDWGGAY. The entire CDR3 protein reads CASGGDWGGAYEQYF.

In regard to this clone: These gene names are mouse names. The read is 4 residues too short to cover the CDR3 end, so that end is filled in from the germline J gene. The same CDR3 is also encoded by other DNA sequences in this sample. The chain recombines TRBV1 with TRBJ2-3, with D perhaps matching TRBD2 (5 bases). The V gene's germline CDR1 is NSQYPW and CDR2 LRSPGD (reference sequence). The CDR3 is made up of 15 amino acids. Trimming left V 2 bases short and J 0 bases short, with 9 bases between. The sequenced CDR3 bases are TGCACCTGCAGTGCACTGGGAGTAAGTGCAGAA. Its protein product is CTCSALGVSAE. The whole CDR3 sequence reads CTCSALGVSAETLYF.

This clone was picked up many times. The listed genes are named as in mouse. Other DNA sequences of this sample code for an identical CDR3. The part of the CDR3 DNA that was read is TGCACCTGCAGTGCAGATGGGGGGGCT. Its protein product is CTCSADGGA. The full CDR3 is CTCSADGGAEQFF. The chain combines TRBV1 with TRBJ2-1; 7 nucleotides align to TRBD2. The CDR3 end is not reached by the read, which stops 4 residues before it; the germline J gene fills it in. The CDR3 has 13 residues. From germline, CDR1 is NSQYPW and CDR2 LRSPGD (reference sequence).